Sequencing of this T cell receptor (beta chain) was carried out in a study of blood T cell repertoires in COVID-19. Study summary: Sites in the United States, Italy and Spain provided acute and convalescent COVID-19 samples.

The table came from immunoSEQ multiplex PCR; TCRdb's copy has only in-frame clones and leaves some out. The data hold hundreds of thousands of clones, with around 90% observed a single time. The study drew participants aged about 18 to 89 years from approximately 25 US areas. Germline CDR1 and CDR2: SGHNT and YYREEE (reference sequence). The CDR3 is 13 amino acids. V gave up 4 bases and J gave up 5 bases; unmatched junction bases: 5. J is TRBJ2-5 and V is TRBV5-4; 7 nucleotides match TRBD2. The sample consisted of PBMCs or T cells enriched from blood (not recorded which). This receptor was obtained from a woman aged 40-49 years with acute COVID-19. The CDR3 bases are TGTGCCAGCAGCCGGGGACTATTGGAGACCCAGTACTTC. This gives the protein CASSRGLLETQYF.